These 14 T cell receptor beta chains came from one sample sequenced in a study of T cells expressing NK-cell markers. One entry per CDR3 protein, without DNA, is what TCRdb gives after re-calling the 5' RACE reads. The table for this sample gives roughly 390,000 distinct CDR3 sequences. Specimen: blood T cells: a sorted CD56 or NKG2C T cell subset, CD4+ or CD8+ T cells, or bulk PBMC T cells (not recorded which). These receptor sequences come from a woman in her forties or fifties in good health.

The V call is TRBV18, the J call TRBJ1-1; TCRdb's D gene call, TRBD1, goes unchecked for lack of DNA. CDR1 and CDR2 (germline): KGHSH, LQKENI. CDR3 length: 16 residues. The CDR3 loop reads CASSPSVGRRGTEAFF.

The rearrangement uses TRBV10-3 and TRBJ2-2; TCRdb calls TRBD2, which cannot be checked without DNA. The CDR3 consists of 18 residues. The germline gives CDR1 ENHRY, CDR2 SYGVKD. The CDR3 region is CAISESASRDYHTGELFF.

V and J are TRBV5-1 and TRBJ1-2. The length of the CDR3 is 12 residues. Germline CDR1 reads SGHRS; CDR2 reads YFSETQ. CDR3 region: CASRVVSSGYTF.

The CDR3 protein is CAISEFPVRDSYRGYTF. This chain joins TRBV10-3 and TRBJ1-2; TCRdb's D call of TRBD1 is untestable without DNA. The length of the CDR3 is 17 residues. Germline V lookup: CDR1 ENHRY, CDR2 SYGVKD.

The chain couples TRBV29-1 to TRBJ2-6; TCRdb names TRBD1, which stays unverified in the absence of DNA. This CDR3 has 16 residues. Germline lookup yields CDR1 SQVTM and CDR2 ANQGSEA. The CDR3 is CSVAGTGGGGANVLTF. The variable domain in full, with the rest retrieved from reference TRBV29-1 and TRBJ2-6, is SAVISQKPSRDICQRGTSLTIQCQVDSQVTMMFWYRQQPGQSLTLIATANQGSEATYESGFVIDKFPISRPNLTFSTLTVSNMSPEDSSIYLCSVAGTGGGGANVLTFGAGSRLTVL.

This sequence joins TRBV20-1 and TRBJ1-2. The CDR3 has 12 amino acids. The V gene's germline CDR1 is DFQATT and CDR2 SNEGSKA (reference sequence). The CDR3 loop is CSARVDHYGYTF.

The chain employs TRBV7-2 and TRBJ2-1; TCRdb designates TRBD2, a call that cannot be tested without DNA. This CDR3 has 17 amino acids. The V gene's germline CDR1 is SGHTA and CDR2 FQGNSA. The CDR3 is CASSLFDAGRSYNEQFF.

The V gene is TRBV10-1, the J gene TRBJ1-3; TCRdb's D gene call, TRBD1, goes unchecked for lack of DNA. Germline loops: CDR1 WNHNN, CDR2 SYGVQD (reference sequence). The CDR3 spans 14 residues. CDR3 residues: CASQQGNTGNTIYF.

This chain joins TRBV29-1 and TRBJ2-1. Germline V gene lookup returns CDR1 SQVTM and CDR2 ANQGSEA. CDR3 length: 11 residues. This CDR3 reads CSVDSDNEQFF.

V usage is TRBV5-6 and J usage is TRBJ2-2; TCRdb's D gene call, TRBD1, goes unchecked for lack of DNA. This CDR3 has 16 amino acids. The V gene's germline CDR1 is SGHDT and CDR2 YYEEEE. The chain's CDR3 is CASKGGAGSDTGELFF.

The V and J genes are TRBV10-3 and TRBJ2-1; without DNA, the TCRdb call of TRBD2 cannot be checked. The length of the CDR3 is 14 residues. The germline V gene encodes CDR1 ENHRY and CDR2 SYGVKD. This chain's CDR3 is CAVQLAGVSNEQFF.

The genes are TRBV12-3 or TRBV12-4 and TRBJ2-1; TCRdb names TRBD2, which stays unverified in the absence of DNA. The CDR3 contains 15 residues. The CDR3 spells CASSIRDWTYNEQFF.

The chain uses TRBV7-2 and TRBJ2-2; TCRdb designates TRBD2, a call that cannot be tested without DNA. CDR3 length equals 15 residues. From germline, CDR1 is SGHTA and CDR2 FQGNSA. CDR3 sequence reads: CASSPRAGYTGELFF. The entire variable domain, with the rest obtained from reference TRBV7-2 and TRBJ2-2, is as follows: GAGVSQSPSNKVTEKGKDVELRCDPISGHTALYWYRQSLGQGLEFLIYFQGNSAPDKSGLPSDRFSAERTGGSVSTLTIQRTQQEDSAVYLCASSPRAGYTGELFFGEGSRLTVL.

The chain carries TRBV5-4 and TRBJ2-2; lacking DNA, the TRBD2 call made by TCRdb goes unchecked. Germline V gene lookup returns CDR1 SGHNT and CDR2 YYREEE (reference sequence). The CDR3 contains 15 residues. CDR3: CASSLVGGETGELFF.